The rows below give T cell receptor beta chains drawn from one sample of a study of shared clonotypes between healthy human individuals. Assay: immunoSEQ multiplex PCR; the TCRdb copy retains only in-frame clones and omits some. The sample comprises 450,000 to 500,000 clones, 79% of which are singletons, and roughly 12% rests with the top ten. Source material: PBMCs. These receptors were taken from a middle-aged woman in good health. Some clones in this sample may be carry-over from other donors' samples. Both conserved end residues are trimmed from each CDR3.

j_call v_call cdr3_aa
TRBJ1-2 TRBV30 AWSEDRSTGYT
TRBJ2-3 TRBV21-1 ASSKQLTDTQY
TRBJ2-7 TRBV5-1 ASSLRGRSYEQY
TRBJ2-1 TRBV9 ASSVVANEQF
TRBJ2-1 TRBV9 ASSPTGGGNEQF
TRBJ2-7 TRBV7-8 ASSPLAGLIYEQY
TRBJ2-1 TRBV6-1 ASRALAGVDEQF
TRBJ1-5 TRBV5-8 ASSFRSNQPQH
TRBJ2-6 TRBV2 ASSGQRWEPGANVLT
TRBJ1-2 TRBV10-2 ATYLGDRGIFSGYT
TRBJ2-7 TRBV6-1 ASRKGLAGVDEQY
TRBJ2-1 TRBV5-1 ASSKVAGITYNEQF
TRBJ1-1 TRBV13 ASSPLGTGNTEAF
TRBJ1-5 TRBV2 ASRGTGGSQPQH
TRBJ1-3 TRBV7-2 ASSLAGGQGNTIY
TRBJ1-5 TRBV28 ASSRRQPQH
TRBJ2-1 TRBV5-6 ASRRSGRDYYSYNEQF
TRBJ2-3 TRBV7-3 ASSLEGSTDTQY
TRBJ2-1 TRBV10-1 ASSSSGTEQF
TRBJ1-1 TRBV5-5 ASSPGQGARASF
TRBJ2-5 TRBV5-4 ASSLGGAGGETQY
TRBJ1-1 TRBV7-8 ASSLSGDETEAF
TRBJ2-5 TRBV2 ASSEPRAWETQY
TRBJ2-7 TRBV9 ASSPHPRQEEQY
TRBJ2-1 TRBV5-1 ASSLGLSGNNEQF
TRBJ2-7 TRBV5-1 ASSLFTSGSYEQY
TRBJ2-1 TRBV27 ASGPIGDEQF
TRBJ2-2 TRBV4-1 ASSLTYRRSAGELF
TRBJ1-1 TRBV7-9 ASSNRAHRHTEAF
TRBJ2-7 TRBV4-1 ASSQPTSGRSSYEQY
TRBJ1-3 TRBV15 ATSSGQDNSGNTIY
TRBJ1-2 TRBV6-1 ASLRGLIYGYT
TRBJ2-1 TRBV19 ASSIFLRAHNEQF
TRBJ2-5 TRBV5-1 ASSSGERDVETQY
TRBJ2-7 TRBV7-2 ASSTRTSGMAEQY
TRBJ2-1 TRBV27 ASSLQQAGGPNEQF
TRBJ1-2 TRBV28 ASIPGRDRVFGYT
TRBJ1-3 TRBV9 ASSVEGSGNTIY
TRBJ2-7 TRBV4-2 ASSLRAGAREQY
TRBJ1-1 TRBV19 ASTPVRAAGTEAF
TRBJ2-4 TRBV6-5 ASTQSHDKNIQY
TRBJ1-6 TRBV30 AWSDGDSPLH
TRBJ2-7 TRBV7-8 ASSVQGGTSGRKEQY
TRBJ2-1 TRBV18 ASSPGATYNEQF
TRBJ2-1 TRBV15 ATSRASGRHNEQF
TRBJ2-3 TRBV19 ASARVAGFTDTQY
TRBJ1-2 TRBV5-1 ASRGGLNYGYT